This T cell receptor beta chain was recorded in a study of memory CD4+ T cells and cytomegalovirus serostatus. Findings of the study overall: Of 150 to 200 reported CMV TCRbeta sequences, 67 were found in memory CD4+ repertoires.

In the authors' workflow: Out-of-frame sequences were removed, leaving around 2,000,000 distinct TCRbeta sequences. Here immunoSEQ multiplex PCR was the method, and the copy in TCRdb shows in-frame clones only, minus some. V and J calls and clone size are as listed in that table; D and trimming were resolved from the DNA. The sample has 50,000 to 60,000 clones, over 70% seen once. Single viable CD3+CD4+CD8-CD45RO+ cells were sorted as the memory CD4+ T cells. Donors' CMV status reflects serum IgG against pp150, pp28, p38, p52. This CDR3 spans 12 amino acids. Germline V gene data show CDR1 as KGHSH and CDR2 as LQKENI. The V end was cut by 0 bases, the J end by 11 bases, with 8 bases between. A word on this clone: Its matching antigen is unknown.

The sequenced sample was memory CD4+ T cells from blood. The chain joins TRBV18 to TRBJ1-5; D might be TRBD1 (5 bases). The origin of this receptor is an adult in good health and CMV-seropositive. CDR3 sequence reads: CASSPPGGAQHF. CDR3 DNA: TGTGCCAGCTCACCACCCGGGGGGGCCCAGCATTTT.